The T cell receptor (beta chain) under discussion was sequenced for a study of CD8+ T cells in alopecia areata. This CDR3 spans 14 amino acids. Looked up from germline, CDR1 is KGHSH and CDR2 is LQKENI. The V gene lost 4 bases and the J gene lost 0 bases, with 9 bases spanning the gap. Treatment given: oral pan-JAK inhibitor, 5-10 mg twice daily. The authors sorted CD4+ and CD8+ T cells from PBMCs. In each case, RNA was isolated and then reverse transcribed into cDNA as the sequencing template. The repertoire was sequenced with immunoSEQ multiplex PCR; TCRdb's copy has only in-frame clones and lacks some. The profile covers 90,000 to 100,000 clones, with 50% to 75% appearing a single time and roughly a sixth taken by the ten largest.

The clonotype comes from a human donor with alopecia areata. Sequencing used CD8+ T cells sorted from blood, obtained at week 4, from a patient treated with tofacitinib. The chain is built from TRBV18 and TRBJ1-1, with D perhaps matching TRBD1 (6 bases). CDR3 loop: CASSHREMNTEAFF. The DNA for the CDR3 is TGTGCCAGCTCACACAGGGAAATGAACACTGAAGCTTTCTTT.